What follows describes a single TCR beta chain. This clone has just one count. Its antigen is currently not known. No base-level quality is on record; no much larger clone is a single base apart. The data belong to a study of blood T cell repertoires in COVID-19 (dated by TCRdb to 2019 to 2021). The study in broad terms: The collaborator samples originated in the United States, Italy and Spain and spanned the acute and convalescent phases of COVID-19. The material from the prospective study consisted of cDNA or gDNA derived from T cells, B-cell-depleted T cells, or PBMCs. The repertoires were made available in a free public database intended to serve as a resource for research on the immune response to SARS-CoV-2. The sample metadata nearly always contained a de-identified subject ID, COVID-19 status, age in years and sex. Where available, HLA class I and class II types were obtained from metadata supplied by the sample provider rather than from assay-based typing. Deeply sampled blood TCRbeta repertoires from subjects exposed to, actively infected with, or recovered from COVID-19 were included in the dataset. The samples were drawn from two sources: the first 160 participants of the ongoing ImmuneRACE study, and 1,000 to 1,500 subjects contributed by 6 global collaborators.

TCRbeta CDR3 regions were amplified from genomic DNA by means of the immunoSEQ Assay, a bias-controlled multiplex PCR. The authors' analysis ran thus. Nucleated cell counts per sample were estimated from amplification of reference gene primers within the assay. To quantify the absolute abundance of each unique TCRbeta CDR3 rearrangement, sequence reads were collapsed and filtered. Productive Simpson clonality was computed per sample as the square root of Simpson's diversity index over productive rearrangements. Held by TCRdb, this immuneACCESS table contains in-frame sequences only and omits some clones. Under half of the omission traces to an unresolved V gene where checked; the cause of the rest is unknown. That table is the source of V, J and clone size, and D and trimming were worked out from the DNA. Counted in this sample were 150,000 to 200,000 clones; 80% of them appeared once. Roughly 6.4% of the sample goes to the ten largest clones.

V has 0 bases trimmed and J has 1 base trimmed; junction bases matching no gene number 9. The CDR1 and CDR2 encoded by the germline V gene are ENHRY and SYGVKD. The CDR3, from cysteine to phenylalanine, totals 19 residues. The sequence is cut down to CDR3 DNA, 57 bases in frame from base 1. Results and caveats for the whole study, not just this receptor: The quantity of clinical and demographic metadata differed by source and by participant and was supplied without curation.

Whole blood was collected in K2EDTA tubes by collaborating institutions according to the institutions' own protocols. For TCRbeta analysis, collaborators shipped samples in one of three forms: frozen whole blood, isolated PBMCs, or DNA extracted from either of those sample types. Material: peripheral blood. Recombination joined TRBV10-3 with TRBJ2-1, and TRBD2 matches 10 of the central bases. The sequence derives from a man aged 55 to 70 with acute or convalescent COVID-19. Here the CDR3 is given as CAISESRTSGPFSYNEQFF. In nucleotide form, the sequence is TGTGCCATCAGTGAGTCCCGGACTAGCGGCCCCTTTTCCTACAATGAGCAGTTCTTC.